Reported below is one TCR beta chain. TCRdb's copy holds only in-frame clones and misses some; the assay was immunoSEQ multiplex PCR. This sample has about 100,000 clones, with around 79% found just once. Looked up from germline, CDR1 is LGHNA and CDR2 is YSLEER. The CDR3 extends over 18 amino acids. V lost 0 bases and J lost 0, with 15 bases in between. The data are from a study of blood T cell repertoires in COVID-19. The source is a woman aged 80 or over with active or convalescent COVID-19. Sequencing was carried out using peripheral blood. The V call is TRBV4-3, the J call TRBJ1-3; D is ambiguous. CDR3 residues: CASSQDPNSLFSGNTIYF. In DNA form, the CDR3 reads TGCGCCAGCAGCCAAGATCCTAACAGCCTATTCTCTGGAAACACCATATATTTT.